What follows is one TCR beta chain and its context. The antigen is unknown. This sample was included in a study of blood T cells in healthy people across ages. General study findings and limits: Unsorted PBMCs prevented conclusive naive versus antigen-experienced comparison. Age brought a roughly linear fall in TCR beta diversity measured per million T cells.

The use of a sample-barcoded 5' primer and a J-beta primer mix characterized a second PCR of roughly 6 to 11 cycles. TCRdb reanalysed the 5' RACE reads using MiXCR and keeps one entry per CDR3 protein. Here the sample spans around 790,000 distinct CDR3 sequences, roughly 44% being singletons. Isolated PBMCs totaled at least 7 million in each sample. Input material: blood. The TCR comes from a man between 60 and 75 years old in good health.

CDR3: CASSYGNRDTQYF. As DNA, the CDR3 is TGTGCCAGCAGTTACGGGAATCGAGATACGCAGTATTTT. This chain joins TRBV6-6 and TRBJ2-3; no clear D. Germline-derived CDR1 and CDR2 are MNHNY and SVGAGI (reference sequence). This CDR3 spans 13 amino acids. V lost 2 bases and J 5 bases, leaving 8 bases between the germline ends.